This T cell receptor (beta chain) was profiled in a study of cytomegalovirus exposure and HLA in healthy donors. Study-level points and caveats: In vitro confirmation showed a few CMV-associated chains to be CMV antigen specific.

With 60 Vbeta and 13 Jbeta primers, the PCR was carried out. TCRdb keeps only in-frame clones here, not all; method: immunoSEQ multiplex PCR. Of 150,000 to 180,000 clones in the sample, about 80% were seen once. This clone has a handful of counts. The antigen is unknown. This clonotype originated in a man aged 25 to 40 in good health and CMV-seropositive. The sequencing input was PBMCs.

In DNA form, the CDR3 reads TGTGCCAGCAGCTTAGAGGGGCGGGATGAAGCTTTCTTT. As protein: CASSLEGRDEAFF. The rearrangement joins TRBV7-9 to TRBJ1-1; D may be TRBD1 (5 bases). CDR3 size: 13 residues. Trimming took off 1 base at V and 7 bases at J, with 10 bases between the two ends. Germline assignment: CDR1 SEHNR and CDR2 FQNEAQ (reference sequence). The variable domain in full, with the rest retrieved from reference TRBV7-9 and TRBJ1-1, is DTGVSQNPRHKITKRGQNVTFRCDPISEHNRLYWYRQTLGQGPEFLTYFQNEAQLEKSRLLSDRFSAERPKGSFSTLEIQRTEQGDSAMYLCASSLEGRDEAFFGQGTRLTVV.